This TCR beta chain originates from a study of blood T cell repertoires in COVID-19. At the level of the study: Sample material is recorded as cDNA or gDNA derived from T cells, B-cell-depleted T cells, or PBMCs.

The CDR3 sequence is 16 residues long. Trimming pared 0 bases from V and 0 bases from J, leaving 10 bases between. Germline-derived CDR1 and CDR2 are SGHRS and YFSETQ. Per the authors' pipeline: It was from reference gene primer amplification that nucleated cell counts were estimated. The method was immunoSEQ multiplex PCR; TCRdb's version includes in-frame clones alone and lacks a portion of them. The DNA was the basis for D and trimming; V, J and clone size are from that table. The sample has 300,000 or so clones, around nine tenths seen once; the top ten hold 4.5% to 7%. This clone has only one observation.

The material sequenced was PBMCs or T cells enriched from blood (not recorded which). The receptor was derived from a woman under 40 who had recovered from COVID-19. The chain has TRBV5-1 and TRBJ1-5; D unresolved. Here the CDR3 reads CASSLGVGDSNQPQHF. The CDR3 DNA follows: TGCGCCAGCAGCTTGGGTGTGGGAGATAGCAATCAGCCCCAGCATTTT.